The source of this T cell receptor (beta chain) is a study of blood T cell repertoires in COVID-19. For the study at large: COVID-19 samples from acute and convalescent phases originated in the United States, Italy and Spain. Sources were T cells, B-cell-depleted T cells, or PBMCs; the material itself was cDNA or gDNA.

V trimming: 3 bases; J trimming: 0 bases; junction bases outside the gene matches: 9. Germline V lookup: CDR1 KGHSH, CDR2 LQKENI. This CDR3 comprises 19 residues. Study processing details: Researchers report that nucleated cell counts were estimated from reference gene primer amplification. Method: immunoSEQ multiplex PCR; TCRdb's copy keeps in-frame clones and lacks some. V and J calls and clone size are copied from that table; D and trimming were computed from the DNA. This sample yields about 60,000 clones, of which less than 80% are seen a single time; roughly 9.7% belongs to the top ten. This chain links TRBV18 with TRBJ2-6; 9 nucleotides agree with TRBD1. Material for sequencing was peripheral blood. The sequence came from a human donor in a cohort sampled during active COVID-19. The CDR3 nucleotides read TGTGCCAGCTCACCTTTTTTCCGGGACAGGGACTCTGGGGCCAACGTCCTGACTTTC. Its translation: CASSPFFRDRDSGANVLTF.